Listed here is a single T cell receptor beta chain. Its target is not known. In making TCR beta libraries, quantitative 5'-RACE with molecular barcodes was used. TCRdb re-called the 5' RACE reads with MiXCR, one entry per CDR3 protein. This sample carries some 800,000 distinct CDR3 sequences, approximately 12% of them seen once, and the ten largest clones take less than 0.65%. This entry is derived from a study of CD8 T cells in ankylosing spondylitis. Study results and limitations: Among TCR beta sequences, a motif of several highly homologous variants appeared characteristic of ankylosing spondylitis blood.

The CDR3 has 13 amino acids. CDR1 is MNHNS, CDR2 SASEGT, per germline. Trimming removed 3 bases from V and 11 bases from J, with 16 bases in between. The specimen sequenced was blood, either unsorted or a sorted T cell fraction (not recorded which). The chain combines TRBV6-1 with TRBJ1-1; D is possibly TRBD1 (5 bases). This clonotype was sampled from a male donor with ankylosing spondylitis. CDR3 amino acids: CASSDPLAGGAFF. As DNA, the CDR3 is TGTGCCAGCAGTGACCCCTTAGCCGGGGGGGCTTTCTTT.